Described below is a single T cell receptor (beta chain) sequence and its context. This record belongs to a study of blood T cell repertoires in COVID-19. V was pared by 2 bases and J by 3 bases, with 11 bases between. The CDR3 has 14 residues. CDR1 is MNHEY, CDR2 SMNVEV, per germline (reference sequence). Repertoires were generated with immunoSEQ multiplex PCR, while TCRdb's copy carries only in-frame clones and drops some. The data show a few hundred thousand clones, 80% to 90% seen once. The receptor comes from a man aged 30-40 years who had recovered from COVID-19. The sample was PBMCs or T cells enriched from blood (not recorded which). The rearrangement links TRBV27 to TRBJ2-7; D perhaps matches TRBD2 (5 bases). CDR3: CASSLSPGLYEQYF. The CDR3 DNA reads as TGTGCCAGCAGTTTAAGCCCCGGACTCTACGAGCAGTACTTC.